This T cell receptor (beta chain) was obtained from a study of blood T cell repertoires in COVID-19. At the level of the study: Italy, Spain and the United States were the sources of the convalescent and acute COVID-19 samples. The cDNA or gDNA used as material had been derived from T cells, B-cell-depleted T cells, or PBMCs.

During active infection, Seattle patients enrolled and were then monitored through disease. Using immunoSEQ multiplex PCR, the repertoire was profiled, and TCRdb retains in-frame clones only, with some absent. Altogether some 230,000 clones are present, 82% being singletons, with the ten largest covering approximately 8%. Sequencing was performed on peripheral blood. The receptor comes from a woman at least 80 years old with COVID-19, enrolled during active disease.

The CDR3 protein is CASSFWTGYTDTQYF. For the CDR3, the DNA is TGTGCCAGCAGCTTTTGGACGGGATACACAGATACGCAGTATTTT. The chain joins TRBV7-2 to TRBJ2-3; D might be TRBD2 (5 bases). Germline V gives CDR1 SGHTA, CDR2 FQGNSA. V lost 3 bases and J 2 bases, leaving 12 bases between the germline ends. CDR3 size: 15 residues.